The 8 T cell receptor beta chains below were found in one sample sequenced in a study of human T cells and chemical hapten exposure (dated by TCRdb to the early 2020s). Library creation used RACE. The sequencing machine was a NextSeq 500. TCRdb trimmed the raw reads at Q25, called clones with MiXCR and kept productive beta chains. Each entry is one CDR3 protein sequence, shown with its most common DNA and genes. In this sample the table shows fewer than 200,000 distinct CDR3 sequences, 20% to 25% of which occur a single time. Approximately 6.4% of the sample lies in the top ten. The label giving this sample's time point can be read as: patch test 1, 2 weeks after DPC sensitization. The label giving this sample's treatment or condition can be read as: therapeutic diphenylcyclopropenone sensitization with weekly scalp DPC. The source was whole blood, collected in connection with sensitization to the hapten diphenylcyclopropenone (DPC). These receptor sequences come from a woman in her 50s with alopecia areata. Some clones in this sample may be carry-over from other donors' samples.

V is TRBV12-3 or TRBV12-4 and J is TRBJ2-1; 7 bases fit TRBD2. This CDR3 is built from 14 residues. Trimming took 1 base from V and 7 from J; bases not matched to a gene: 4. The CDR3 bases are TGTGCCAGCAGTTTAGTGGCTAGCGGAAATGAGCAGTTCTTC. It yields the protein CASSLVASGNEQFF.

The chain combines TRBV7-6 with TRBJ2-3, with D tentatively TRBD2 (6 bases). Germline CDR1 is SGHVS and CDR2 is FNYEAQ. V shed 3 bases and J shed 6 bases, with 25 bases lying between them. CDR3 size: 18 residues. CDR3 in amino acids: CASSFRGRGRLPGDTQYF. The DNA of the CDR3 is TGTGCCAGCAGCTTTCGGGGGAGAGGGAGACTCCCGGGGGATACGCAGTATTTT.

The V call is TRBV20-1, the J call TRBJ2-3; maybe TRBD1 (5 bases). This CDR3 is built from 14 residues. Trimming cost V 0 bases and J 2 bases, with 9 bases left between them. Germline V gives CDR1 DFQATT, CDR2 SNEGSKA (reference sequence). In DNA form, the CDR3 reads TGCAGTGCTAGAGATCAGGGCCTCACAGATACGCAGTATTTT. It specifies CSARDQGLTDTQYF.

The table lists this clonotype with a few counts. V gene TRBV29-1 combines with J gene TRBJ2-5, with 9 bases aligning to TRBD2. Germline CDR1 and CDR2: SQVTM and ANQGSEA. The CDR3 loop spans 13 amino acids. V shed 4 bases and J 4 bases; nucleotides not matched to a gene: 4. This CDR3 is CSVAPLAGETQYF. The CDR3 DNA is TGCAGCGTTGCACCACTAGCGGGAGAGACCCAGTACTTC.

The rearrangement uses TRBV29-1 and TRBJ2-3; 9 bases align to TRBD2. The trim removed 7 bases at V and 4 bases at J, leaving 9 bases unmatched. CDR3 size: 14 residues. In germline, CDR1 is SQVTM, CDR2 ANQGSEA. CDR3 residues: CSAFLGGGADTQYF. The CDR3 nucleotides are TGCAGCGCTTTCCTGGGCGGGGGGGCAGATACGCAGTATTTT.

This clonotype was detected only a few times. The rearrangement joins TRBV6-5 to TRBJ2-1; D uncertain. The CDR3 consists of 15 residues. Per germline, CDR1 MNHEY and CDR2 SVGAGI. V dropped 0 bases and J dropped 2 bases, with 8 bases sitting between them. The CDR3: CASSYSYSTYNEQFF. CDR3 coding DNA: TGTGCCAGCAGTTACTCATACTCCACCTACAATGAGCAGTTCTTC.

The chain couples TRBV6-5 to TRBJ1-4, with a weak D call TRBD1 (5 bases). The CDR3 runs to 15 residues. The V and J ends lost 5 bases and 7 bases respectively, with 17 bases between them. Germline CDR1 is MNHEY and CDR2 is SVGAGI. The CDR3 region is CASSPRDPLGEKLFF. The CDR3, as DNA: TGTGCCAGCAGTCCCCGGGACCCCCTAGGTGAAAAACTGTTTTTT.

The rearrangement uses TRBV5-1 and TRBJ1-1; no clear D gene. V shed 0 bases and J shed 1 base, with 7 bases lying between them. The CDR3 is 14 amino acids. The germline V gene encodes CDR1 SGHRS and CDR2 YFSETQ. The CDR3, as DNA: TGCGCCAGCAGCTTGGGAGCCAGGAACACTGAAGCTTTCTTT. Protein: CASSLGARNTEAFF.